These T cell receptor beta chains were read from a single sample in a study of preoperative IRX-2 immunotherapy in early breast cancer. Some clones are missing from TCRdb's copy, which holds only in-frame ones; the method was immunoSEQ multiplex PCR. The sample holds 60,000 or so clones, approximately 94% seen once. Sample collection was performed from a patient treated with IRX-2 immunotherapy. All receptors come from a human donor with breast cancer. Each CDR3 is given with its conserved first and last residue. Each record gives: clone size, D gene, J gene, V gene, CDR3 DNA, CDR3 protein. D genes are given only for firm matches. Size tells how often a clone was seen (once, few, many) or the class of an expanded clone, and some rows leave it out.

size: -; D: -; J: TRBJ1-5; V: TRBV30; DNA: TGTGCCTGGAGTTATCGAGCAGGGAATCAGCCCCAGCATTTT; CDR3: CAWSYRAGNQPQHF
size: -; D: -; J: TRBJ2-3; V: TRBV7-9; DNA: TGTGCCAGCAAACGGGGAATGAGGGGATCTGGCACAGATACGCAGTATTTT; CDR3: CASKRGMRGSGTDTQYF
size: -; D: -; J: TRBJ2-6; V: TRBV11-2; DNA: TGTGCCAGCAGCTTAGAGCCCGGGGCCAACGTCCTGACTTTC; CDR3: CASSLEPGANVLTF
size: -; D: -; J: TRBJ1-1; V: TRBV4-2; DNA: TGTGCCAGCAGCCAAGATAATCTGAACACTGAAGCTTTCTTT; CDR3: CASSQDNLNTEAFF
size: -; D: TRBD1; J: TRBJ1-1; V: TRBV5-8; DNA: TGTGCCAGCAGCCGACAGGGGGTATATAAGAACACTGAAGCTTTCTTT; CDR3: CASSRQGVYKNTEAFF
size: -; D: -; J: TRBJ1-4; V: TRBV27; DNA: TGTGCCAGCAGTTTAAACAGGGCTGCTAATGAAAAACTGTTTTTT; CDR3: CASSLNRAANEKLFF
size: -; D: -; J: TRBJ2-5; V: TRBV5-8; DNA: TGTGCCAGCAGCCGCCAAGGCGGGTTCAGAGAGCAGTACTTC; CDR3: CASSRQGGFREQYF
size: -; D: TRBD1; J: TRBJ1-4; V: TRBV10-3; DNA: TGTGCCATCGCGTGGACAGGGAAAGCTGAAAAACTGTTTTTT; CDR3: CAIAWTGKAEKLFF
size: once; D: -; J: TRBJ2-2; V: TRBV19; DNA: TGTGCCAGTAGTACCAACCTGGGGACCGGGGAGCTGTTTTTT; CDR3: CASSTNLGTGELFF
size: -; D: TRBD2; J: TRBJ2-5; V: TRBV2; DNA: TGTGCCACCCTAGGGCGGGAGGGCGCCGAGACCCAGTACTTC; CDR3: CATLGREGAETQYF
size: -; D: -; J: TRBJ2-5; V: TRBV7-9; DNA: TGTGCCAGCAGCAGCAGGGGGGCGATCAAAGAGACCCAGTACTTC; CDR3: CASSSRGAIKETQYF
size: -; D: -; J: TRBJ2-2; V: TRBV2; DNA: TGTGCCAGCAGAGGACAGTTTCTTGGCGGGGAGCTGTTTTTT; CDR3: CASRGQFLGGELFF
size: -; D: TRBD1; J: TRBJ1-3; V: TRBV6-5; DNA: TGTGCCAGCAGGCCCGGACAGGGGGCAAGAAACACCATATATTTT; CDR3: CASRPGQGARNTIYF
size: -; D: TRBD1; J: TRBJ1-4; V: TRBV28; DNA: TGTGCCAGCACCAGGGACAGGGCAACTAATGAAAAACTGTTTTTT; CDR3: CASTRDRATNEKLFF
size: -; D: TRBD2; J: TRBJ2-4; V: TRBV4-2; DNA: TGTGCCAGCAGCCAAGATCTTATCGGGAGGGCCCTGGTAACCAAAAACATTCAGTACTTC; CDR3: CASSQDLIGRALVTKNIQYF
size: -; D: -; J: TRBJ2-7; V: TRBV6-6; DNA: TGTGCCAGCAGTCCCGAGGCCTACGAGCAGTACTTC; CDR3: CASSPEAYEQYF
size: -; D: -; J: TRBJ2-7; V: TRBV7-3; DNA: TGTGCCAGCAGCTTAACACAGGGATCTTACGAGCAGTACTTC; CDR3: CASSLTQGSYEQYF
size: -; D: -; J: TRBJ2-1; V: TRBV4-2; DNA: TGTGCCAGCAGCCAACAACTCACGGGGGCCGGGGATATTGAGCAGTTCTTC; CDR3: CASSQQLTGAGDIEQFF
size: -; D: -; J: TRBJ2-1; V: TRBV5-3; DNA: TGTGCCAGATGGGAGGATGGCTACAATGAGCAGTTCTTC; CDR3: CARWEDGYNEQFF
size: once; D: TRBD1; J: TRBJ1-5; V: TRBV6-6; DNA: TGTGCCAGCAGAACCATGAGTACAGGGGTTCAGCCCCAGCATTTT; CDR3: CASRTMSTGVQPQHF
size: once; D: -; J: TRBJ2-3; V: TRBV5-1; DNA: TGCGCCAGCAGCTTGGGTGTCATTATCCCAGATACGCAGTATTTT; CDR3: CASSLGVIIPDTQYF
size: -; D: -; J: TRBJ2-2; V: TRBV7-2; DNA: TGTGCCAGCAGGGGAACCGGGGAGCTGTTTTTT; CDR3: CASRGTGELFF
size: -; D: -; J: TRBJ1-2; V: TRBV28; DNA: TGTGCCAGCAGCCTATGGCGGTGGGGTGGCTACACCTTC; CDR3: CASSLWRWGGYTF
size: -; D: -; J: TRBJ1-6; V: TRBV9; DNA: TGTGCCAGCAGCGTGGAGAGGAATTCACCCCTCCACTTT; CDR3: CASSVERNSPLHF
size: -; D: TRBD1; J: TRBJ1-2; V: TRBV28; DNA: TGTGCCAGCAGTTCAAGTTACAGGGGTCGGGGCTACACCTTC; CDR3: CASSSSYRGRGYTF
size: once; D: TRBD2; J: TRBJ2-1; V: TRBV29-1; DNA: TGCAGCGTTGAAATGTCTAGCGGTATTGAGCAGTTCTTC; CDR3: CSVEMSSGIEQFF
size: -; D: -; J: TRBJ1-3; V: TRBV5-1; DNA: TGCGCCAGCGGCATGGGGAGCGCTGGAAACACCATATATTTT; CDR3: CASGMGSAGNTIYF
size: once; D: -; J: TRBJ2-7; V: TRBV18; DNA: TGTGCCAGCTCACCATCCCCGATGTGGGAGCAGTACTTC; CDR3: CASSPSPMWEQYF
size: -; D: -; J: TRBJ2-5; V: TRBV18; DNA: TGTGCCAGCTCACCTGACACGGCCCAAGTCGAGACCCAGTACTTC; CDR3: CASSPDTAQVETQYF
size: once; D: TRBD1; J: TRBJ2-5; V: TRBV9; DNA: TGTGCCAGCAGCGTCGGGACAGGGGGCCAAGAGACCCAGTACTTC; CDR3: CASSVGTGGQETQYF
size: -; D: -; J: TRBJ1-4; V: TRBV5-7; DNA: TGTGCCAGCAGCTGGTTACAGCTCGCTAATGAAAAACTGTTTTTT; CDR3: CASSWLQLANEKLFF
size: -; D: -; J: TRBJ1-6; V: TRBV15; DNA: TGTGCCACCAGCAGCGACCGATATAATTCACCCCTCCACTTT; CDR3: CATSSDRYNSPLHF
size: -; D: -; J: TRBJ1-2; V: TRBV6-5; DNA: TGTGCCAGCAGTGGGAGTGGAGGCTACACCTTC; CDR3: CASSGSGGYTF
size: -; D: -; J: TRBJ2-5; V: TRBV28; DNA: TGTGCCAGCAGTTCCCCGGGACACTACCAAGAGACCCAGTACTTC; CDR3: CASSSPGHYQETQYF
size: -; D: -; J: TRBJ2-1; V: TRBV2; DNA: TGTGCCAGCAGTGAAGGCCCGGAGTGGAATGAGCAGTTCTTC; CDR3: CASSEGPEWNEQFF
size: once; D: TRBD1; J: TRBJ2-7; V: TRBV2; DNA: TGTGCCAGCAGCGTGGACAGGTCCTCCTACGAGCAGTACTTC; CDR3: CASSVDRSSYEQYF
size: -; D: -; J: TRBJ2-5; V: TRBV7-9; DNA: TGTGCCAGCAGCTTAGCTGGAGGAGAGACCCAGTACTTC; CDR3: CASSLAGGETQYF
size: -; D: TRBD2; J: TRBJ2-5; V: TRBV4-2; DNA: TGTGCCAGCAGCCAAGAGTACCGGGGGGGGCCTGGGGAGACCCAGTACTTC; CDR3: CASSQEYRGGPGETQYF
size: -; D: -; J: TRBJ2-7; V: TRBV7-2; DNA: TGTGCCAGCAGCCTGACAGGGAGCGGGCTCTACGAGCAGTACTTC; CDR3: CASSLTGSGLYEQYF
size: -; D: TRBD1; J: TRBJ1-5; V: TRBV6-1; DNA: TGTGCCAGCAGGGCAGGGGGATTCCAGCCCCAGCATTTT; CDR3: CASRAGGFQPQHF
size: -; D: -; J: TRBJ1-5; V: TRBV5-1; DNA: TGCGCCAGCAGCGCCACAGGGAGGGGGACTCAGCCCCAGCATTTT; CDR3: CASSATGRGTQPQHF
size: -; D: TRBD1; J: TRBJ2-2; V: TRBV2; DNA: TGTGCCAGCACCCTTCCGACAGGGCGGTCAAGGGCCGGGGAGCTGTTTTTT; CDR3: CASTLPTGRSRAGELFF
size: -; D: -; J: TRBJ1-2; V: TRBV9; DNA: TGTGCCAGCAGCGTTAGTGGCGTGGTAACAAACTATGGCTACACCTTC; CDR3: CASSVSGVVTNYGYTF
size: once; D: -; J: TRBJ2-7; V: TRBV2; DNA: TGTGCCACAAGCAAGTTATGGAGTAGCTCCTACGAGCAGTACTTC; CDR3: CATSKLWSSSYEQYF
size: -; D: -; J: TRBJ2-4; V: TRBV6-1; DNA: TGTGCCAGCAGTGGGCAGGGGAGATCCAAAAACATTCAGTACTTC; CDR3: CASSGQGRSKNIQYF